This entry is about one TCR beta chain. These data originate in a study of blood T cell repertoires in COVID-19. Study details: Whether acute or convalescent, the COVID-19 samples came from the United States, Italy and Spain. T cells, B-cell-depleted T cells, or PBMCs provided the cDNA or gDNA that served as material.

The CDR3 runs 13 residues. CDR1 is SEHNR, CDR2 FQNEAQ, per germline (reference sequence). V lost 1 base to trimming and J lost 8 bases, with 6 bases between them. In the original workflow: Amplifying reference gene primers gave estimates of nucleated cell counts. Data came from immunoSEQ multiplex PCR; TCRdb stores just in-frame clones and leaves some out. V, J and clone size are those of that table, while D and trimming were read from the DNA. The sample has approximately 200,000 clones; roughly 85% are singletons. This chain links TRBV7-9 with TRBJ1-6; D remains unclear. Sequencing input: peripheral blood. The receptor comes from a man aged 40-49 years with acute or convalescent COVID-19. The DNA of the CDR3 is TGTGCCAGCAGCTTAGGTCCTTATTCACCCCTCCACTTT. This gives the protein CASSLGPYSPLHF.